This TCR beta chain was retrieved from a study of T cell responses to AZD1222 COVID-19 vaccine. Points from the study as a whole: Donor demographics were predominantly white British with a female majority; clonal diversity may be underestimated. Vaccine-related CD4 TCRs covered spike, predominating at 160-218 and 743-854.

Assay: immunoSEQ multiplex PCR; the TCRdb copy retains only in-frame clones and omits some. The table lists around 100,000 clones, about 85% of them singletons, with under 2% in the top ten. The length of the CDR3 is 12 residues. CDR1 SQVTM and CDR2 ANQGSEA come from the germline V gene. Between the trimmed V and J ends, which lost 3 bases and 2 bases, there was a span of 5 bases. For this clone: What it binds is not known.

The TCR comes from an adult in good health. This sample comprised peripheral blood, obtained on day 0 of AZD1222 vaccination. V is TRBV29-1 and J is TRBJ2-1, with D unresolved. The CDR3 reads CSVDGAYNEQFF. The CDR3 region has the DNA TGCAGCGTTGATGGCGCCTACAATGAGCAGTTCTTC.